These 24 T cell receptor beta chains originate from one sample sequenced in a study of blood T cell repertoires in COVID-19 (dated by TCRdb to the early 2020s). Receptor libraries were prepared by the immunoSEQ multiplex PCR assay. The source is immuneACCESS, and TCRdb retained only in-frame sequences with V and J called. Part of the clones is not carried over; for the studies checked, unresolved V genes explain less than half of this, and the remainder is unexplained. Counted in this sample were about 220,000 clones; 82% of them appeared once. The ten largest clones represent over 7% of the sample. The sample consisted of peripheral blood. The source of these receptors is a woman older than 75 with COVID-19, enrolled during active disease.

J is TRBJ1-1 and V is TRBV19, with unresolved D. The germline CDR1 and CDR2 sequences are LNHDA and SQIVND (reference sequence). With 5 bases removed from V and 5 bases from J, the gap between germline ends came to 12 bases. The CDR3 length is 13 residues. The CDR3 protein is CASSPPGRTEAFF. CDR3 nucleotides: TGTGCCAGTAGTCCCCCGGGGAGGACTGAAGCTTTCTTT.

The V gene is TRBV3-1 (or the pseudogene TRBV3-2), the J gene TRBJ2-5; D remains ambiguous. The germline gives CDR1 LGHDT, CDR2 YNNKEL (reference sequence). Trimming stripped 1 base from V and 1 base from J, with 7 bases between. This CDR3 has 14 residues. CDR3 region: CASSQGRSQETQYF. In DNA form, the CDR3 reads TGTGCCAGCAGCCAAGGTAGATCCCAAGAGACCCAGTACTTC.

The chain couples TRBV28 to TRBJ1-6; the D gene is possibly TRBD1 (6 bases). Per germline, CDR1 MDHEN and CDR2 SYDVKM. CDR3 length: 17 amino acids. V was shortened by 7 bases and J by 0 bases, with 16 bases between the two germline ends. CDR3 nucleotide sequence: TGTGCCAGCACCGAACGGGGGGGCGCCTCCTATAATTCACCCCTCCACTTT. It yields the protein CASTERGGASYNSPLHF.

The J gene is TRBJ1-2, the V gene TRBV18; 9 nucleotides align to TRBD1. CDR1 is KGHSH, CDR2 LQKENI, per germline. There are 14 residues in the CDR3. V dropped 7 bases and J dropped 6; count of bases not matched to a gene: 9. The CDR3 spells CASLRNRQGDGYTF. The CDR3 DNA reads as TGTGCCAGCTTACGCAATCGACAGGGGGATGGCTACACCTTC.

The sample holds a few counts of this clone. The V call is TRBV27, the J call TRBJ1-1; 10 bases are shared with TRBD1. The V gene's germline CDR1 is MNHEY and CDR2 SMNVEV (reference sequence). The J segment lost 6 bases and the V segment lost 6 bases, leaving 7 bases of the junction unmatched. The CDR3 covers 14 residues. The CDR3 sequence: CASRRTGGAAEAFF. The DNA for the CDR3 is TGTGCCAGCAGGAGGACAGGGGGGGCGGCTGAAGCTTTCTTT.

V and J are TRBV19 and TRBJ1-5; TRBD1 is a possible D gene (5 bases). Trimming stripped 10 bases from V and 4 bases from J, with 14 bases between. The CDR3 spans 13 residues. Germline assignment: CDR1 LNHDA and CDR2 SQIVND (reference sequence). As DNA, the CDR3 is TGTGCCACCTTGGGGCAGACTAATCAGCCCCAGCATTTT. Translation: CATLGQTNQPQHF. Full variable domain (remainder filled in from reference TRBV19 and TRBJ1-5): DGGITQSPKYLFRKEGQNVTLSCEQNLNHDAMYWYRQDPGQGLRLIYYSQIVNDFQKGDIAEGYSVSREKKESFPLTVTSAQKNPTAFYLCATLGQTNQPQHFGDGTRLSIL.

In its sample, this clone was seen once. V is TRBV28 and J is TRBJ1-4; TRBD1 agrees at 8 bases. With V trimmed by 8 bases and J by 5 bases, 10 bases remained unmatched. The CDR3 extends over 15 amino acids. Germline loops: CDR1 MDHEN, CDR2 SYDVKM. The CDR3 bases are TGTGCCAGCTCCATGGGGACAGGTGGGAATGAAAAACTGTTTTTT. Its protein is CASSMGTGGNEKLFF.

The chain is built from TRBV7-2 and TRBJ1-2, with 8 bases that match TRBD1. The V gene's germline CDR1 is SGHTA and CDR2 FQGNSA. CDR3 size: 16 residues. The V gene end was trimmed by 2 bases and the J gene end by 8 bases; junction bases not matched to a gene: 13. The CDR3 region has the DNA TGTGCCAGCAGCTTAAGCCCGGCTCAGGGGGCGACCGGCTACACCTTC. It translates to CASSLSPAQGATGYTF.

The chain is built from TRBV6-5 and TRBJ2-4; 9 bases are shared with TRBD1. CDR1 is MNHEY, CDR2 SVGAGI, per germline. V lost 5 bases, J lost 5 bases, and 1 base stayed unmatched. The CDR3 consists of 13 residues. The CDR3: CASSRQGENIQYF. CDR3 bases: TGTGCCAGCAGTAGACAGGGGGAAAACATTCAGTACTTC.

The chain has TRBV28 and TRBJ1-6; 7 positions agree with TRBD1. V shed 5 bases and J 4 bases; nucleotides not matched to a gene: 8. In germline, CDR1 is MDHEN, CDR2 SYDVKM. The CDR3 has 16 residues. The CDR3 nucleotides read TGTGCCAGCAGTAAAACTACAGGGGTATATAATTCACCCCTCCACTTT. Its protein product is CASSKTTGVYNSPLHF.

This rearrangement joins TRBV2 to TRBJ2-1; TRBD2 aligns across 7 bases. This CDR3 has 13 amino acids. Germline CDR1 SNHLY, CDR2 FYNNEI. The J segment lost 6 bases and the V segment lost 7 bases, leaving 6 bases of the junction unmatched. The CDR3, as DNA: TGTGCCAGCAATAGGGTAGCGGGCAATGAGCAGTTCTTC. Translating it yields CASNRVAGNEQFF.

This chain joins TRBV15 and TRBJ1-1; a possible D gene is TRBD1 (6 bases). Trimming stripped 1 base from V and 6 bases from J, with 15 bases between. The CDR3 length is 15 residues. From germline, CDR1 is LNHNV and CDR2 YYDKDF (reference sequence). The CDR3 here is CATSRVQGLGAEAFF. The CDR3 DNA reads as TGTGCCACCAGCAGAGTCCAGGGGTTGGGCGCTGAAGCTTTCTTT. Full variable domain (outside the CDR3, taken from reference TRBV15 and TRBJ1-1): DAMVIQNPRYQVTQFGKPVTLSCSQTLNHNVMYWYQQKSSQAPKLLFHYYDKDFNNEADTPDNFQSRRPNTSFCFLDIRSPGLGDTAMYLCATSRVQGLGAEAFFGQGTRLTVV.

The CDR3: CASSLGDSSNTIYF. The CDR3 nucleotides read TGTGCCAGCAGCTTGGGAGACAGTTCGAACACCATATATTTT. This rearrangement joins TRBV5-4 to TRBJ1-3; tentatively, D is TRBD1 (5 bases). The CDR3 loop spans 14 amino acids. Per the germline V gene, CDR1 is SGHNT and CDR2 is YYREEE (reference sequence). V gave up 0 bases and J gave up 7 bases, with 11 bases separating them.

The J gene is TRBJ2-2, the V gene TRBV9; possible D gene TRBD1, 5 bases. Germline values: CDR1 SGDLS, CDR2 YYNGEE. V lost 2 bases and J 2 bases, leaving 10 bases between the germline ends. This CDR3 comprises 15 residues. The CDR3 loop is CASSVRDFNTGELFF. In nucleotides, the CDR3 is TGTGCCAGCAGCGTCAGGGATTTTAACACCGGGGAGCTGTTTTTT.

This sequence joins TRBV19 and TRBJ2-3; D is perhaps TRBD2 (6 bases). V gave up 6 bases and J gave up 6 bases, with 10 bases separating them. This CDR3 has 12 residues. Germline values: CDR1 LNHDA, CDR2 SQIVND (reference sequence). Written as DNA, the CDR3 is TGTGCCAGTAGGTCCCGGGGGGATACGCAGTATTTT. This gives the protein CASRSRGDTQYF.

The V call is TRBV29-1, the J call TRBJ1-2; D call uncertain. The CDR3 is 10 amino acids. Germline V gene lookup returns CDR1 SQVTM and CDR2 ANQGSEA. V lost 6 bases and J 3 bases, leaving 5 bases between the germline ends. CDR3 in DNA: TGCAGCGTCCTTCACTATGGCTACACCTTC. Translating gives CSVLHYGYTF. The complete variable domain, with remaining parts taken from reference TRBV29-1 and TRBJ1-2, reads SAVISQKPSRDICQRGTSLTIQCQVDSQVTMMFWYRQQPGQSLTLIATANQGSEATYESGFVIDKFPISRPNLTFSTLTVSNMSPEDSSIYLCSVLHYGYTFGSGTRLTVV.

The chain has TRBV28 and TRBJ1-2; 7 bases fit TRBD1. CDR3 length: 12 residues. The ends lost 6 bases at V and 7 bases at J; junction bases unmatched: 5. CDR1 and CDR2 from the germline V gene are MDHEN and SYDVKM. CDR3 sequence (DNA): TGTGCCAGCAGCGCCGGGACAGCTGGCTACACCTTC. Residues: CASSAGTAGYTF.

The sample holds a few counts of this clone. This rearrangement joins TRBV7-2 to TRBJ2-5, with TRBD2 identical over 11 bases. Germline loops: CDR1 SGHTA, CDR2 FQGNSA. The CDR3 runs 17 residues. V lost 5 bases and J lost 2; bases outside the gene matches: 10. The DNA for the CDR3 is TGTGCCAGCAGCACCAGTAGCGGGAGGGCTAGTCAAGAGACCCAGTACTTC. This codes for CASSTSSGRASQETQYF.

The J gene is TRBJ1-1, the V gene TRBV5-1; a possible D gene is TRBD1 (6 bases). CDR1 and CDR2 (germline): SGHRS, YFSETQ. The CDR3 is made up of 14 amino acids. V was pared by 2 bases and J by 0 bases, with 8 bases between. For the CDR3, the DNA is TGCGCCAGCAGCTTTACAGGGATGAACACTGAAGCTTTCTTT. Encoded protein: CASSFTGMNTEAFF.

This clone was picked up a small number of times. The chain combines TRBV28 with TRBJ1-6; TRBD1 aligns across 11 bases. CDR1 MDHEN and CDR2 SYDVKM come from the germline V gene. This CDR3 contains 20 residues. The trim removed 4 bases at V and 7 bases at J, leaving 18 bases unmatched. CDR3 nucleotides: TGTGCCAGCAGTTATCCCGGGACAGGGGGGTACAGCCCGGGGAATTCACCCCTCCACTTT. It yields the protein CASSYPGTGGYSPGNSPLHF.

The gene calls are TRBV9 and TRBJ2-1; 12 bases agree with TRBD2. Germline CDR1 and CDR2: SGDLS and YYNGEE. Trimming took 3 bases from V and 0 from J; bases not matched to a gene: 10. The CDR3 covers 19 residues. Written as DNA, the CDR3 is TGTGCCAGCAGCGGTCCAACGACTAGCGGGAGACCCTCCTACAATGAGCAGTTCTTC. This gives the protein CASSGPTTSGRPSYNEQFF.

The V and J genes are TRBV5-1 and TRBJ2-5; D possibly corresponds to TRBD2 (6 bases). The V and J ends lost 2 bases and 7 bases respectively, with 15 bases between them. Germline V CDR1 and CDR2: SGHRS, YFSETQ. The CDR3 consists of 14 residues. CDR3 sequence reads: CASSFTGRGGTQYF. The CDR3, as DNA: TGCGCCAGCAGCTTTACGGGACGGGGAGGGACCCAGTACTTC. Based on the CDR3 plus reference TRBV5-1 and TRBJ2-5, the full variable domain is KAGVTQTPRYLIKTRGQQVTLSCSPISGHRSVSWYQQTPGQGLQFLFEYFSETQRNKGNFPGRFSGRQFSNSRSEMNVSTLELGDSALYLCASSFTGRGGTQYFGPGTRLLVL.

The rearrangement uses TRBV19 and TRBJ1-6; D gene unclear. Trimming removed 1 base from V and 10 bases from J, with 8 bases in between. The CDR3 length is 13 residues. CDR1 and CDR2 from the germline V gene are LNHDA and SQIVND (reference sequence). The CDR3 DNA follows: TGTGCCAGTAGTATAGTCGGGGAATCACCCCTCCACTTT. Translating gives CASSIVGESPLHF.

The V and J genes are TRBV5-6 and TRBJ2-4; no clear D gene. Between the trimmed V and J ends, which lost 0 bases and 0 bases, there was a span of 7 bases. CDR1 SGHDT and CDR2 YYEEEE come from the germline V gene. The CDR3 spans 15 residues. The CDR3 is CASSLVQLAKNIQYF. CDR3 coding DNA: TGTGCCAGCAGCTTGGTACAGCTAGCCAAAAACATTCAGTACTTC.